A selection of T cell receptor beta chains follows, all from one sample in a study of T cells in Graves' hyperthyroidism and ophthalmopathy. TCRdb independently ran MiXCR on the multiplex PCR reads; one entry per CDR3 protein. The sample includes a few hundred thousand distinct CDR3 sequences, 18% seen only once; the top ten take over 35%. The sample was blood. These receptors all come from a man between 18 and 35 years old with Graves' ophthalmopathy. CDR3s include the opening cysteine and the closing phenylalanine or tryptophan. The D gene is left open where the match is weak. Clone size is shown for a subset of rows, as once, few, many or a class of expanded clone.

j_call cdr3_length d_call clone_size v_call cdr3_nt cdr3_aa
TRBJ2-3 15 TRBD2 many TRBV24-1 TGTGCCACCAGTGGGAGCGGGGGAAGCACAGATACGCAGTATTTT CATSGSGGSTDTQYF
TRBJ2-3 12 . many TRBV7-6 TGTGCCAGCAGCTCCCCCACAGATACGCAGTATTTT CASSSPTDTQYF
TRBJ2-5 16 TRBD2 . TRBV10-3 TGTGCCATAGGCCCGGGGGGGGCCCACTCTCAAGAGACCCAGTACTTC CAIGPGGAHSQETQYF
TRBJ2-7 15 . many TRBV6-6 TGTGCCAGCAGTTACTCGGGTAGCCTAGTTAACGAGCAGTACTTC CASSYSGSLVNEQYF
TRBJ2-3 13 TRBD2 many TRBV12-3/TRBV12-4 TGTGCCTCCGCGCGGGGGGGCAGGGATACGCAGTATTTT CASARGGRDTQYF
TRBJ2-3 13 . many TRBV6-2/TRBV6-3 TGTGCCAGCAGCCGGGACGTAGCAGATACGCAGTATTTT CASSRDVADTQYF
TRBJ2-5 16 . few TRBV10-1 TGCGCCAGCAGTGAGTCGAGTTCAGGGCAACAAGAGACCCAGTACTTC CASSESSSGQQETQYF
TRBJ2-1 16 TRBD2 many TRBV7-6 TGTGCCAGCAGCTTAGAGACTAGCGGGGGGTACAATGAGCAGTTCTTC CASSLETSGGYNEQFF
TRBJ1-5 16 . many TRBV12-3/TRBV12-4 TGTGCCAGCAGTTTCGGGAACCGGGCCGGGAGTCAGCCCCAGCATTTT CASSFGNRAGSQPQHF
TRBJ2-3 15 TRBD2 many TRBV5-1 TGCGCCAGCAGCTTTGCAGCGGGGGGGCTCGATACGCAGTATTTT CASSFAAGGLDTQYF
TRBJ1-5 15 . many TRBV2 TGTGCCAGCAGGGACCGGGACGGTGGATCTCAGCCCCAGCATTTT CASRDRDGGSQPQHF
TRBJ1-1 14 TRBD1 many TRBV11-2 TGTGCCAGCAGCCCAGGGGGTGGGGAAACTGAAGCTTTCTTT CASSPGGGETEAFF
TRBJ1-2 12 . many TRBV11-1 TGTGCCAGCATCGGAGGGGACTCTGGCTACACCTTC CASIGGDSGYTF
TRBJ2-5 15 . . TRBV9 TGTGCCAGCAGCGTAGGGGGGTTGGGTCAAGAGACCCAGTACTTC CASSVGGLGQETQYF
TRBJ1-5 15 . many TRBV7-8 TGTGCCAGCAGCTTATCCAGGGGAATAGATCAGCCCCAGCATTTT CASSLSRGIDQPQHF
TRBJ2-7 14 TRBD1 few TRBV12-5 TGTGCTAGTGGCCCCCGGGACAGGGTACACGAGCAGTACTTC CASGPRDRVHEQYF
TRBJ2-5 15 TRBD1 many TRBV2 TGTGCCAGCACAATAGGGACAGGGGGACAGGAGACCCAGTACTTC CASTIGTGGQETQYF
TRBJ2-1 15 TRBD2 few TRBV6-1 TGTGCCAGCAGCCGGACTAGCGGGGGTGTCAATGAGCAGTTCTTC CASSRTSGGVNEQFF
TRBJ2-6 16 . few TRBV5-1 TGCGCCAGCAGCTTGCGCTTCACCTCTGGGGCCAACGTCCTGACTTTC CASSLRFTSGANVLTF
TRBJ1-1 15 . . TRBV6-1 TGTGCCAGCAGTGAAGGGCCGGGTATGAACACTGAAGCTTTCTTT CASSEGPGMNTEAFF
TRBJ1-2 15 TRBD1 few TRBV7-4 TGTGCCAGCAGCTTTAGAGGGGGCGCACGGTATGGCTACACCTTC CASSFRGGARYGYTF
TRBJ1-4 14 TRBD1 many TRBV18 TGTGCCAGCTCACCAACCAGGGGGAGCGAAAAACTGTTTTTT CASSPTRGSEKLFF
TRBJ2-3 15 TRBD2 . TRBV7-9 TGTGCCAGCAGAATTGGCGGGAGTTTCGCAGATACGCAGTATTTT CASRIGGSFADTQYF
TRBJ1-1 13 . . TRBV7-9 TGTGCCAGCAGACGGGACTTTAACACTGAAGCTTTCTTT CASRRDFNTEAFF
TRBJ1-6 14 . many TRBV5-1 TGCGCCAGCAGCTTGGGTAGGGAGTATTCACCCCTCCACTTT CASSLGREYSPLHF
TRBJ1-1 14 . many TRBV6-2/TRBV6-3 TGTGCCAGCAGTTACTTCTTCCCCGGGAGTGAAGCTTTCTTT CASSYFFPGSEAFF